The next 3 T cell receptor beta chains were all read from a single sample in a study of read filtering for tumor transcriptome and immune sequencing. From approximately 430 ng of RNA, a library with molecular barcoded alpha/delta and beta/gamma adaptors was made. MiXCR was run by TCRdb on the reads, yielding one entry per CDR3 protein. The repertoire holds tens of thousands of distinct CDR3 sequences, with around 20% as singletons. The specimen sequenced was a population of CD138-negative cells sorted from bone marrow. These receptor sequences come from a donor at least 40 years old with multiple myeloma.

With regard to this clonotype: A read error may be the cause here, since a much bigger clone is one base away. The chain joins TRBV4-1 to TRBJ1-1; D possibly corresponds to TRBD1 (5 bases). CDR1 is MGHRA, CDR2 YSYEKL, per germline. This CDR3 has 15 amino acids. V was cut by 5 bases and J by 2 bases, with 15 bases left in between. The CDR3 spells CASSKAGRLNTEAFF. The CDR3 nucleotides are TGCGCCAGCAGCAAGGCAGGGAGATTAAACACTGAAGCTTTCTTT.

The sample holds many counts of this clonotype. This rearrangement joins TRBV20-1 to TRBJ2-1; D may be TRBD2 (6 bases). The germline gives CDR1 DFQATT, CDR2 SNEGSKA (reference sequence). Deletions cut 1 base from V and 4 bases from J, with 17 bases between. The CDR3 consists of 16 residues. This CDR3 is CSARARSVAEYNEQFF. CDR3 coding DNA: TGCAGTGCTAGAGCCCGGTCGGTAGCGGAATACAATGAGCAGTTCTTC.

This clonotype appeared many times. This chain joins TRBV5-1 and TRBJ2-7; a weak D match, TRBD1 (6 bases). Between the trimmed V and J ends, which lost 3 bases and 1 base, there was a span of 14 bases. The length of the CDR3 is 15 residues. Germline V lookup: CDR1 SGHRS, CDR2 YFSETQ. The chain's CDR3 is CASSYGTLGSYEQYF. The CDR3 bases are TGCGCCAGCAGCTACGGGACATTAGGATCCTACGAGCAGTACTTC.